Below, 25 T cell receptor beta chains from the same sample are listed, as sequenced in a study of T cells in Graves' hyperthyroidism and ophthalmopathy. The TCR beta CDR3 regions underwent amplification using RNA transcripts as the source. HTBI primers were used for first-round RT-PCR of the TCR CDR3. From the multiplex PCR reads, TCRdb called clonotypes with MiXCR, one entry per CDR3 protein. The top ten clones hold less than 35% of a sample with 350,000 to 400,000 distinct CDR3 sequences, under 15% of them seen once. Sequencing was performed on blood. The source of these receptors is a woman under 40 with Graves' hyperthyroidism.

This clonotype has a handful of counts. The V call is TRBV5-5, the J call TRBJ2-7, with D possibly called TRBD1 or TRBD2 (5 bases each). Germline V gene lookup returns CDR1 SGHKS and CDR2 YYEKEE (reference sequence). The CDR3 is 15 residues long. V was shortened by 4 bases and J by 3 bases, with 17 bases between the two germline ends. The CDR3 protein is CASSLEGTELYEQYF. As DNA, the CDR3 is TGTGCCAGCAGCCTTGAAGGGACGGAGCTCTACGAGCAGTACTTC.

This clonotype was seen a few times. V usage is TRBV12-3 or TRBV12-4 and J usage is TRBJ1-6; possibly TRBD1 for D (6 bases). There are 14 residues in the CDR3. Trimming pared 5 bases from V and 7 bases from J, leaving 12 bases between. CDR3 loop: CASSPSGENSPLHF. CDR3 nucleotides: TGTGCCAGCAGTCCATCAGGGGAAAATTCACCCCTCCACTTT.

This clonotype was seen a handful of times. The genes are TRBV5-1 and TRBJ2-5; weak D call: TRBD2 (6 bases). V was cut by 4 bases and J by 2 bases, with 9 bases left in between. Germline V gives CDR1 SGHRS, CDR2 YFSETQ. The CDR3 totals 13 residues. The CDR3 sequence: CASSGGLQETQYF. CDR3 DNA: TGCGCCAGCAGCGGGGGACTTCAAGAGACCCAGTACTTC. Full variable domain (missing parts from reference TRBV5-1 and TRBJ2-5): KAGVTQTPRYLIKTRGQQVTLSCSPISGHRSVSWYQQTPGQGLQFLFEYFSETQRNKGNFPGRFSGRQFSNSRSEMNVSTLELGDSALYLCASSGGLQETQYFGPGTRLLVL.

A single count supports this clonotype. The J gene is TRBJ2-5, the V gene TRBV20-1; D remains ambiguous. Germline loops: CDR1 DFQATT, CDR2 SNEGSKA (reference sequence). V was pared by 3 bases and J by 3 bases, with 17 bases between. The CDR3 spans 15 residues. The CDR3 reads CSASRWVGKKETQYF. In DNA form, the CDR3 reads TGCAGTGCTAGCCGATGGGTAGGGAAGAAAGAGACCCAGTACTTC.

This clonotype was observed many times. The chain combines TRBV27 with TRBJ2-3, with 9 nucleotides matching TRBD2. CDR1 and CDR2 (germline): MNHEY, SMNVEV (reference sequence). V was pared by 5 bases and J by 1 base, with 4 bases of the junction left unmatched. The CDR3 is 15 residues long. Written as DNA, the CDR3 is TGTGCCAGCAGTAGCGGGAGGAGTGGCACAGATACGCAGTATTTT. This sequence encodes CASSSGRSGTDTQYF.

This clonotype was detected many times. The V and J genes are TRBV6-6 and TRBJ1-2; 9 bases are shared with TRBD1. The J segment lost 8 bases and the V segment lost 2 bases, leaving 3 bases of the junction unmatched. CDR3 length: 13 amino acids. CDR1 and CDR2 from the germline V gene are MNHNY and SVGAGI (reference sequence). The CDR3 sequence is CASSYQTGGGYTF. In DNA form, the CDR3 reads TGTGCCAGCAGTTACCAGACAGGGGGGGGCTACACCTTC.

The chain couples TRBV2 to TRBJ2-6; 10 positions agree with TRBD1. From germline, CDR1 is SNHLY and CDR2 FYNNEI. This CDR3 has 18 residues. Trimming took 5 bases from V and 0 from J; bases not matched to a gene: 7. The CDR3: CASSRTGGVPSGANVLTF. CDR3 nucleotides: TGTGCCAGCAGTAGGACAGGGGGGGTACCCTCTGGGGCCAACGTCCTGACTTTC.

There are many counts of this clonotype. This chain joins TRBV5-1 and TRBJ1-2; TRBD1 matches at 8 bases. The CDR3 spans 14 residues. The junction had 6 bases not matched to a gene; V was cut back by 4 bases and J by 4 bases. Looked up from germline, CDR1 is SGHRS and CDR2 is YFSETQ. This CDR3 is CASSSGQGSYGYTF. CDR3 DNA sequence: TGCGCCAGCAGCAGCGGACAGGGTAGCTATGGCTACACCTTC. Full variable domain (outside the CDR3, taken from reference TRBV5-1 and TRBJ1-2): KAGVTQTPRYLIKTRGQQVTLSCSPISGHRSVSWYQQTPGQGLQFLFEYFSETQRNKGNFPGRFSGRQFSNSRSEMNVSTLELGDSALYLCASSSGQGSYGYTFGSGTRLTVV.

This clonotype was found a few times. This CDR3 reads CASSFRTSGVPQHF. The CDR3 coding sequence is TGTGCCAGCAGTTTCAGGACAAGTGGTGTGCCCCAGCATTTT. The V and J genes are TRBV28 and TRBJ1-5; a possible D gene is TRBD1 (5 bases). The CDR3 covers 14 residues. In germline, CDR1 is MDHEN, CDR2 SYDVKM. V shed 3 bases and J shed 9 bases, with 15 bases lying between them.

This clonotype has ten or more counts. The rearrangement joins TRBV2 to TRBJ1-1; D not resolved. The CDR3 sequence is 11 residues long. V gave up 7 bases and J gave up 10 bases, with 13 bases separating them. Germline V lookup: CDR1 SNHLY, CDR2 FYNNEI. The CDR3 here is CASTREVVAFF. CDR3 sequence (DNA): TGTGCCAGCACGAGGGAAGTCGTAGCTTTCTTT.

This clonotype was detected ten times or more. The V gene is TRBV28, the J gene TRBJ1-2, with 9 bases fitting TRBD1. The CDR3 sequence is 17 residues long. CDR1 and CDR2 (germline): MDHEN, SYDVKM. V gave up 3 bases and J gave up 4 bases; unmatched junction bases: 12. CDR3 region: CASSFSFGGQGGYGYTF. In DNA, the CDR3 is TGTGCCAGCAGTTTCTCATTCGGGGGACAGGGCGGCTATGGCTACACCTTC.

The chain combines TRBV24-1 with TRBJ1-1; D ambiguous. The V end was cut by 0 bases, the J end by 7 bases, with 17 bases between. The germline gives CDR1 KGHDR, CDR2 SFDVKD. CDR3 length equals 16 residues. The CDR3 bases are TGTGCCACCAGTGATTTGGACGGCGCCGTCCAGAGTGAAGCTTTCTTT. Translation gives CATSDLDGAVQSEAFF.

Note on this clonotype: One base away lies a much larger clone, so this may be a sequencing read error. V and J are TRBV28 and TRBJ2-3; D may match TRBD1 or TRBD2 (5 bases each). The CDR3 has 15 amino acids. CDR1 is MDHEN, CDR2 SYDVKM, per germline. The CDR3: CASRLRGAGTGTQYF. The CDR3, as DNA: TGTGCCAGCAGACTACGGGGTGCGGGCACAGGTACGCAGTATTTT.

The J gene is TRBJ1-1, the V gene TRBV12-5; D is undetermined. This CDR3 comprises 13 residues. The germline V gene encodes CDR1 LGHNT and CDR2 FRNRAP. The V end was cut by 6 bases, the J end by 0 bases, with 8 bases between. The CDR3 DNA follows: TGTGCTAGTGGCCCCGGATTGAACACTGAAGCTTTCTTT. The encoded protein is CASGPGLNTEAFF.

In its sample, this clonotype was seen many times. This chain uses TRBV5-1 with TRBJ2-1; TRBD1 matches at 7 bases. V lost 4 bases, J lost 5 bases, and 9 bases stayed unmatched. From germline, CDR1 is SGHRS and CDR2 YFSETQ. The CDR3 has 15 amino acids. CDR3: CASSPTGTENNEQFF. For the CDR3, the DNA is TGCGCCAGCAGCCCAACCGGGACAGAGAACAATGAGCAGTTCTTC.

The chain links TRBV7-2 to TRBJ1-5, with D perhaps TRBD1 (6 bases). CDR3 length: 15 residues. The V gene lost 4 bases and the J gene lost 1 base, with 11 bases spanning the gap. Germline V gene lookup returns CDR1 SGHTA and CDR2 FQGNSA. The CDR3 DNA sequence: TGTGCCAGCAGCTCAGGGGATACAAGCAATCAGCCCCAGCATTTT. This sequence encodes CASSSGDTSNQPQHF.

This clonotype was recorded at least ten times. This chain uses TRBV11-2 with TRBJ2-7; 9 nucleotides match TRBD2. This CDR3 has 14 amino acids. CDR1 is SGHAT, CDR2 FQNNGV, per germline. Germline trimming cut 3 bases from V and 6 bases from J; bases unmatched to any gene: 6. CDR3 nucleotide sequence: TGTGCCAGCAGCTTGGTAGCGGGAGCTGCCGAGCAGTACTTC. Translated: CASSLVAGAAEQYF.

This clonotype was observed many times. The chain has TRBV7-9 and TRBJ2-1; 7 bases line up with TRBD2. The CDR3 spans 16 residues. V lost 5 bases and J lost 6; bases outside the gene matches: 13. In germline, CDR1 is SEHNR, CDR2 FQNEAQ (reference sequence). The CDR3 sequence is CASSTTGRGRFNEQFF. In DNA form, the CDR3 reads TGTGCCAGCAGCACCACGGGGAGGGGTCGGTTCAATGAGCAGTTCTTC.

This clonotype was observed many times. The rearrangement joins TRBV7-9 to TRBJ2-5; unclear D gene. With 0 bases removed from V and 3 bases from J, the gap between germline ends came to 8 bases. The germline V gene has CDR1 SEHNR and CDR2 FQNEAQ (reference sequence). This CDR3 comprises 14 residues. The CDR3 DNA reads TGTGCCAGCAGCTTAGCGATGGCAGAAGAGACCCAGTACTTC. Translating it yields CASSLAMAEETQYF. Complete variable domain (other parts from reference TRBV7-9 and TRBJ2-5): DTGVSQNPRHKITKRGQNVTFRCDPISEHNRLYWYRQTLGQGPEFLTYFQNEAQLEKSRLLSDRFSAERPKGSFSTLEIQRTEQGDSAMYLCASSLAMAEETQYFGPGTRLLVL.

J is TRBJ2-3 and V is TRBV5-1; TRBD1 agrees at 8 bases. CDR1 and CDR2 (germline): SGHRS, YFSETQ. There are 17 residues in the CDR3. Losses at the gene ends were 2 bases for V and 2 bases for J; bases not matched to a gene: 10. The CDR3: CASSLSCRGLVTDTQYF. The CDR3 DNA is TGCGCCAGCAGCTTATCCTGCAGGGGGCTCGTCACAGATACGCAGTATTTT.

Concerning this clonotype itself: A read error may explain this, as a much larger clone is one base away. The genes are TRBV11-2 and TRBJ2-1; weak D call: TRBD2 (6 bases). This CDR3 has 20 residues. Germline V lookup: CDR1 SGHAT, CDR2 FQNNGV. This CDR3 reads CASSLVSWGSRRGTYNGQFF. DNA of the CDR3: TGTGCCAGCAGCTTAGTAAGTTGGGGCAGCCGTCGGGGGACCTACAATGGGCAGTTCTTC.

The sample holds a few counts of this clonotype. The chain uses TRBV19 and TRBJ2-7; D tentatively fits TRBD1 or TRBD2 (5 bases each). Per the germline V gene, CDR1 is LNHDA and CDR2 is SQIVND (reference sequence). V shed 9 bases and J shed 3 bases, with 12 bases lying between them. The CDR3 has 12 amino acids. The CDR3 loop reads CASRGRNYEQYF. The DNA for the CDR3 is TGTGCCAGCCGGGGCAGAAACTACGAGCAGTACTTC.

The genes are TRBV5-4 and TRBJ1-2, with TRBD1 as a possible D gene (5 bases). Germline CDR1 is SGHNT and CDR2 is YYREEE (reference sequence). V was shortened by 3 bases and J by 8 bases, with 14 bases between the two germline ends. The CDR3 consists of 13 residues. The CDR3 coding sequence is TGTGCCAGCAGCTCCGGGACGGTCTTAGGCTACACCTTC. It specifies CASSSGTVLGYTF. The whole variable domain, filled in from reference TRBV5-4 and TRBJ1-2, reads ETGVTQSPTHLIKTRGQQVTLRCSSQSGHNTVSWYQQALGQGPQFIFQYYREEENGRGNFPPRFSGLQFPNYSSELNVNALELDDSALYLCASSSGTVLGYTFGSGTRLTVV.

This clonotype was found many times. V and J are TRBV28 and TRBJ2-7; the match to TRBD1 covers 9 bases. The CDR3 is made up of 17 amino acids. V lost 5 bases to trimming and J lost 5 bases; unmatched junction nucleotides: 16. Per the germline V gene, CDR1 is MDHEN and CDR2 is SYDVKM. This CDR3 is CASSLRTSRDRAHEQYF. CDR3 sequence (DNA): TGTGCCAGCAGTCTAAGAACCAGCCGGGACAGGGCCCACGAGCAGTACTTC. The entire variable domain, with the rest obtained from reference TRBV28 and TRBJ2-7, is as follows: DVKVTQSSRYLVKRTGEKVFLECVQDMDHENMFWYRQDPGLGLRLIYFSYDVKMKEKGDIPEGYSVSREKKERFSLILESASTNQTSMYLCASSLRTSRDRAHEQYFGPGTRLTVT.

This clonotype was counted many times. This sequence joins TRBV12-3 or TRBV12-4 and TRBJ1-4; 9 nucleotides align to TRBD1. The CDR3 sequence is 15 residues long. The V gene end was trimmed by 3 bases and the J gene end by 3 bases; junction bases not matched to a gene: 2. Here the CDR3 DNA reads TGTGCCAGCAGTTTGAGACAGGGGGCTAATGAAAAACTGTTTTTT. It encodes CASSLRQGANEKLFF.